Sequencing of this T cell receptor beta chain was carried out in a study of blood T cells in healthy people across ages. Study-level background: Template switching caught about one barcoded beta molecule for each two T cells.

Regarding the study as a whole: More naive CD4+ cells and higher diversity were found in long-lived than in aged donors.

Then a second PCR, running about 6 to 12 cycles, was carried out with a sample-barcoded 5' primer and a J-beta primer mix. Tagging of each cDNA molecule was performed by a template-switch adaptor with 12 random nucleotides. Samples each returned at least 3 million CDR3-containing paired-end reads. Via MiXCR, TCRdb re-called the 5' RACE reads, giving one row per CDR3 protein. The sample carries some 750,000 distinct CDR3 sequences, 20% to 25% recorded once. Remarks on this clonotype: The antigen remains undetermined.

The CDR3 is 13 amino acids. V was trimmed by 6 bases and J by 4 bases, leaving 12 bases between them. Sequencing was performed on blood. The chain recombines TRBV12-3 or TRBV12-4 with TRBJ2-5; D is possibly TRBD1 (5 bases). This sequence originates from a man aged 65-85 years in good health. CDR3 coding DNA: TGTGCCAGCAGACTACAGGAGAGAGAGACCCAGTACTTC. Translated, it gives CASRLQERETQYF.